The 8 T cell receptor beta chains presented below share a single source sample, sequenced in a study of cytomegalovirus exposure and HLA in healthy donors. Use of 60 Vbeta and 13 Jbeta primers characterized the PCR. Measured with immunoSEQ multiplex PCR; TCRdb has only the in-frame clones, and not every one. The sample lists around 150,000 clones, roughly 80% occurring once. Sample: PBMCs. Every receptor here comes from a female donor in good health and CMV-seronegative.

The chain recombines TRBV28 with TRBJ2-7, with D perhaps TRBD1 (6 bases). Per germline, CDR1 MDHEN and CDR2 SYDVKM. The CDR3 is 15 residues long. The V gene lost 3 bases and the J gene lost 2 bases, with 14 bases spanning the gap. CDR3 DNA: TGTGCCAGCAGTTTCCCCCGGCAGGGGACCTACGAGCAGTACTTC. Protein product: CASSFPRQGTYEQYF.

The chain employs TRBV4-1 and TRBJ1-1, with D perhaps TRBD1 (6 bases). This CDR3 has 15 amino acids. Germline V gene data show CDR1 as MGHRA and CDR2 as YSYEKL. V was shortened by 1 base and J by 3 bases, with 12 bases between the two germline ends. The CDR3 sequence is CASSQGTAKDTEAFF. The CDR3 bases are TGCGCCAGCAGCCAAGGGACAGCGAAGGACACTGAAGCTTTCTTT.

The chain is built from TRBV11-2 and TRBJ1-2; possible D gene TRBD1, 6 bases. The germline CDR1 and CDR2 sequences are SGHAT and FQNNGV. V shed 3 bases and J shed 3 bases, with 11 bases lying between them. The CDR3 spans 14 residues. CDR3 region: CASSLGHSDYGYTF. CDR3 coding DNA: TGTGCCAGCAGCTTGGGACACAGCGACTATGGCTACACCTTC.

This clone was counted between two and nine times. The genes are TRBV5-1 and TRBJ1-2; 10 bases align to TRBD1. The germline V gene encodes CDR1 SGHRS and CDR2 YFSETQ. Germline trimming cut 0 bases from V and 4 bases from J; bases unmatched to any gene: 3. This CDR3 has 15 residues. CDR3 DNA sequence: TGCGCCAGCAGCTTGGGACAGGGGGCAACCTATGGCTACACCTTC. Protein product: CASSLGQGATYGYTF.

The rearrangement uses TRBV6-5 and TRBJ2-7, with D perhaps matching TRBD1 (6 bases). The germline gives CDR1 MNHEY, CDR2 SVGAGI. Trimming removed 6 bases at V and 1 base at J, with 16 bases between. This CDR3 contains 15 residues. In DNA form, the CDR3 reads TGTGCCAGCAGACGTGGACAGTTAGTTTCCTACGAGCAGTACTTC. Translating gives CASRRGQLVSYEQYF.

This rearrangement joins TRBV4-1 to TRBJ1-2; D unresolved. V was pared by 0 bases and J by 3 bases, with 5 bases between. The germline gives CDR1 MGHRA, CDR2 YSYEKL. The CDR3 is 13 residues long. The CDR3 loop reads CASSQDDYYGYTF. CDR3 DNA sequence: TGCGCCAGCAGCCAAGATGACTACTATGGCTACACCTTC.

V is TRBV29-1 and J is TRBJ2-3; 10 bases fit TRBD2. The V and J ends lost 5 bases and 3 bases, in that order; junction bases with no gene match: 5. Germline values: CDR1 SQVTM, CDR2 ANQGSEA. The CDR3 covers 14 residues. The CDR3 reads CSVRLAGVTDTQYF. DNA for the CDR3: TGCAGCGTTCGGCTAGCGGGAGTAACAGATACGCAGTATTTT.

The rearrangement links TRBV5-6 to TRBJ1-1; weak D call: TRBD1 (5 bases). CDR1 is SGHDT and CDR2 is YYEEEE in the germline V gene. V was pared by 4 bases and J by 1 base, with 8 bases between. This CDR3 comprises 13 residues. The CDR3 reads CASSRQGNTEAFF. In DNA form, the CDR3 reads TGTGCCAGCAGCCGCCAGGGGAACACTGAAGCTTTCTTT.